These T cell receptor beta chains were read from a single sample in a study of T cells after yellow fever vaccination. MiXCR, run by TCRdb on the 5' RACE reads, gives a single entry per CDR3 protein. The sample consists of about 13,000 distinct CDR3 sequences, roughly 4.6% of them appearing once. The sample here was PBMCs, either bulk or a sorted T-cell subset (CD4+, CD8+, memory, or dextramer-sorted; not recorded which), taken 45 days after the yellow fever booster vaccination. The receptor source for this set is a man younger than 45 who received the YFV17D yellow fever vaccine. Each CDR3 is given with its conserved first and last residue. Fields, in order: V gene, CDR3 length, J gene, CDR3 protein.

>TRBV20-1|14|TRBJ1-5
CSARDRGSNQPQHF
>TRBV6-2/TRBV6-3|17|TRBJ2-2
CASSYLLAEANTGELFF
>TRBV7-8|20|TRBJ2-1
CASSLGRAGGWVGPYNEQFF
>TRBV3-1|14|TRBJ2-1
CASSQGQRNNEQFF
>TRBV29-1|15|TRBJ2-5
CSVGTSGSRQETQYF
>TRBV29-1|13|TRBJ1-1
CSVVNYRDTEAFF
>TRBV7-2|15|TRBJ2-7
CASSPRDRGPYEQYF
>TRBV2|13|TRBJ1-1
CASVAPWNTEAFF
>TRBV7-2|14|TRBJ1-5
CASSPTGTGQPQHF
>TRBV28|14|TRBJ2-1
CASSSVGGPNEQFF
>TRBV27|11|TRBJ2-5
CASIVGETQYF
>TRBV28|17|TRBJ2-2
CASTPQAGLAIRGELFF
>TRBV5-6|14|TRBJ1-3
CASSFARSGNTIYF
>TRBV29-1|13|TRBJ2-7
CSAGGLGIYEQYF
>TRBV7-8|12|TRBJ2-3
CASSLGTSAQYF
>TRBV20-1|14|TRBJ2-7
CSASRRRASYEQYF
>TRBV7-2|15|TRBJ2-2
CASRLTTSNTGELFF
>TRBV7-8|14|TRBJ2-1
CASSLLARYNEQFF
>TRBV6-5|15|TRBJ2-5
CASSSLTEGEETQYF
>TRBV7-6|15|TRBJ2-7
CASSPQGQGAYEQYF